These 19 T cell receptor beta chains came from one sample sequenced in a study of blood T cell repertoires in COVID-19. Sequenced by immunoSEQ multiplex PCR; TCRdb stores in-frame clones only, minus some. The sample gives 150,000 to 200,000 clones, 70% to 85% of which show up once; over 20% is in the top ten. Input material: peripheral blood. The receptors originated from an elderly woman with acute or convalescent COVID-19.

The chain couples TRBV5-6 to TRBJ2-7; 14 nucleotides align to TRBD2. With V trimmed by 4 bases and J by 6 bases, 9 bases remained unmatched. CDR3 length: 16 residues. Germline V gene sequence: CDR1 SGHDT, CDR2 YYEEEE. Here the CDR3 DNA reads TGTGCCAGCAGCCCGCGCCGGACTAGCGGGAGGAGCGAGCAGTACTTC. This gives the protein CASSPRRTSGRSEQYF.

The chain joins TRBV20-1 to TRBJ1-2; D not certain. The CDR3 covers 11 residues. Trimming removed 6 bases at V and 8 bases at J, with 13 bases between. Germline values: CDR1 DFQATT, CDR2 SNEGSKA (reference sequence). In DNA, the CDR3 is TGCAGTGCGCCCCGCCAGGTCGGCTACACCTTC. Translation: CSAPRQVGYTF.

In this sample, this clone turned up a few times. This chain connects TRBV15 to TRBJ2-4; 13 bases agree with TRBD2. This CDR3 is 16 amino acids long. CDR1 is LNHNV, CDR2 YYDKDF, per germline (reference sequence). J gave up 1 base and V 4 bases, and 1 base lay outside the gene matches. The CDR3 sequence is CATSKLAGGAKNIQYF. DNA for the CDR3: TGTGCCACCAGCAAACTAGCGGGGGGGGCCAAAAACATTCAGTACTTC. The full variable domain, completed using reference TRBV15 and TRBJ2-4, is DAMVIQNPRYQVTQFGKPVTLSCSQTLNHNVMYWYQQKSSQAPKLLFHYYDKDFNNEADTPDNFQSRRPNTSFCFLDIRSPGLGDTAMYLCATSKLAGGAKNIQYFGAGTRLSVL.

The J gene is TRBJ1-5, the V gene TRBV5-1; possibly TRBD1 for D (6 bases). Germline-derived CDR1 and CDR2 are SGHRS and YFSETQ. The CDR3 sequence is 13 residues long. V lost 9 bases to trimming and J lost 6 bases, with 16 bases between them. CDR3 nucleotide sequence: TGCGCCACCAAGGGCCTAGGGGGTCAGCCCCAGCATTTT. Amino acid sequence: CATKGLGGQPQHF.

The chain has TRBV5-4 and TRBJ1-1; D uncertain. The CDR3 is 14 residues long. In germline, CDR1 is SGHNT, CDR2 YYREEE (reference sequence). V was trimmed by 1 base and J by 2 bases, leaving 9 bases between them. CDR3 protein: CASSLIEANTEAFF. The DNA of the CDR3 is TGTGCCAGCAGCTTGATAGAAGCCAACACTGAAGCTTTCTTT.

The chain uses TRBV3-1 (or the pseudogene TRBV3-2) and TRBJ2-2, with 7 bases identical to TRBD1. The junction had 7 bases not matched to a gene; V was cut back by 6 bases and J by 0 bases. The CDR3 contains 16 residues. Germline CDR1 and CDR2: LGHDT and YNNKEL (reference sequence). CDR3 nucleotides: TGTGCCAGCAGTTTTAGACAGGGTACGAACACCGGGGAGCTGTTTTTT. Translation: CASSFRQGTNTGELFF.

The chain carries TRBV18 and TRBJ1-2; D possibly corresponds to TRBD1 (6 bases). Trimming removed 4 bases at V and 8 bases at J, with 8 bases between. Looked up from germline, CDR1 is KGHSH and CDR2 is LQKENI. The CDR3 consists of 11 residues. The DNA for the CDR3 is TGTGCCAGCTCACAGGGGGACGGCTACACCTTC. It specifies CASSQGDGYTF. Looking up the rest from reference TRBV18 and TRBJ1-2 gives the full variable domain: NAGVMQNPRHLVRRRGQEARLRCSPMKGHSHVYWYRQLPEEGLKFMVYLQKENIIDESGMPKERFSAEFPKEGPSILRIQQVVRGDSAAYFCASSQGDGYTFGSGTRLTVV.

The J gene is TRBJ1-4, the V gene TRBV9; 7 positions agree with TRBD1. The V segment lost 8 bases and the J segment 4 bases; nucleotides outside the gene matches: 11. Germline V CDR1 and CDR2: SGDLS, YYNGEE. This CDR3 spans 15 amino acids. The CDR3 sequence is CASPGQGGLNEKLFF. The CDR3, as DNA: TGTGCCAGTCCCGGGCAAGGGGGCCTTAATGAAAAACTGTTTTTT.

V gene TRBV9 combines with J gene TRBJ2-1; the match to TRBD2 covers 9 bases. This CDR3 spans 15 amino acids. Looked up from germline, CDR1 is SGDLS and CDR2 is YYNGEE. V lost 1 base to trimming and J lost 4 bases; unmatched junction nucleotides: 3. The CDR3 here is CASSVRLAGYNEQFF. The CDR3 DNA follows: TGTGCCAGCAGCGTACGTCTAGCGGGATACAATGAGCAGTTCTTC.

The chain has TRBV2 and TRBJ1-5; 7 nucleotides align to TRBD1. The germline CDR1 and CDR2 sequences are SNHLY and FYNNEI. V trimming: 5 bases; J trimming: 6 bases; junction bases outside the gene matches: 7. The CDR3 has 14 residues. CDR3 sequence: CASSLGQERQPQHF. For the CDR3, the DNA is TGTGCCAGCAGTCTTGGACAGGAACGTCAGCCCCAGCATTTT.

The V and J genes are TRBV19 and TRBJ1-1; the D gene is possibly TRBD1 (5 bases). The ends were cut back, 8 bases at V and 6 bases at J, with 22 bases in the middle. This CDR3 has 15 residues. In germline, CDR1 is LNHDA, CDR2 SQIVND (reference sequence). CDR3 nucleotide sequence: TGTGCCAGTCGAATCACGGGACTCCAGAAGGCTGAAGCTTTCTTT. As protein: CASRITGLQKAEAFF.

V usage is TRBV3-1 (or the pseudogene TRBV3-2) and J usage is TRBJ2-7, with D tentatively TRBD2 (5 bases). This CDR3 contains 13 residues. V was pared by 4 bases and J by 0 bases, with 7 bases between. CDR1 and CDR2 (germline): LGHDT, YNNKEL (reference sequence). DNA of the CDR3: TGTGCCAGCAGCCGACTACTCTCCTACGAGCAGTACTTC. Encoded protein: CASSRLLSYEQYF.

This clone was seen once. The DNA is left out, because the CDR3 cannot be placed on it with certainty; the CDR3 is given as TCRdb lists it. V gene TRBV21-1 combines with J gene TRBJ1-6; the listed D gene, TRBD1, was not tested against the DNA. TRBV21-1 is classified as a pseudogene. Inclusive of both ends, the CDR3 amounts to 15 amino acids. The CDR3 region is CASSTFGQGTSPLHF.

This clone was seen a handful of times. V is TRBV4-3 and J is TRBJ2-3; no definite D call. The V gene lost 2 bases and the J gene lost 8 bases, with 14 bases spanning the gap. Per germline, CDR1 LGHNA and CDR2 YSLEER. CDR3 length equals 14 residues. The DNA for the CDR3 is TGCGCCAGCAGCCAAAATCCCACCCTAGGTACGCAGTATTTT. Translating it yields CASSQNPTLGTQYF.

The chain joins TRBV4-1 to TRBJ2-1, with a weak D call TRBD2 (6 bases). V lost 4 bases, J lost 5 bases, and 12 bases lay in between. This CDR3 is 14 amino acids long. Germline V CDR1 and CDR2: MGHRA, YSYEKL. CDR3 loop: CASSPSEKHNEQFF. The CDR3 DNA is TGCGCCAGCAGCCCTAGCGAGAAACACAATGAGCAGTTCTTC.

J is TRBJ2-7 and V is TRBV5-4; the match to TRBD2 covers 7 bases. The CDR3 has 15 amino acids. CDR1 is SGHNT, CDR2 YYREEE, per germline (reference sequence). V lost 4 bases and J lost 0; bases outside the gene matches: 7. CDR3: CASSLELAPSYEQYF. The CDR3 DNA is TGTGCCAGCAGCCTCGAACTAGCGCCCTCCTACGAGCAGTACTTC.

This clone was counted once. The chain uses TRBV5-1 and TRBJ2-1; 12 bases are shared with TRBD2. Germline V lookup: CDR1 SGHRS, CDR2 YFSETQ. The length of the CDR3 is 18 residues. V was clipped by 0 bases and J by 4 bases; unmatched bases: 8. The CDR3 bases are TGCGCCAGCAGCTTGGGACTAGCGGGAGCCCTTATATACAATGAGCAGTTCTTC. It yields the protein CASSLGLAGALIYNEQFF.

This chain links TRBV18 with TRBJ2-7; 7 bases are a match to TRBD2. With V trimmed by 9 bases and J by 3 bases, 11 bases remained unmatched. This CDR3 spans 14 amino acids. Germline V CDR1 and CDR2: KGHSH, LQKENI. The CDR3, as DNA: TGTGCCAGTTTACCGGGAGCGGGGAGCTACGAGCAGTACTTC. Translation gives CASLPGAGSYEQYF.

The chain combines TRBV18 with TRBJ1-1, with a weak D call TRBD1 (5 bases). Germline CDR1 is KGHSH and CDR2 is LQKENI. The V and J ends lost 3 bases and 0 bases respectively, with 8 bases between them. The CDR3 is 14 amino acids. This CDR3 is CASSPQGLNTEAFF. CDR3 nucleotide sequence: TGTGCCAGCTCACCGCAGGGATTGAACACTGAAGCTTTCTTT. Looking up the rest from reference TRBV18 and TRBJ1-1 gives the full variable domain: NAGVMQNPRHLVRRRGQEARLRCSPMKGHSHVYWYRQLPEEGLKFMVYLQKENIIDESGMPKERFSAEFPKEGPSILRIQQVVRGDSAAYFCASSPQGLNTEAFFGQGTRLTVV.